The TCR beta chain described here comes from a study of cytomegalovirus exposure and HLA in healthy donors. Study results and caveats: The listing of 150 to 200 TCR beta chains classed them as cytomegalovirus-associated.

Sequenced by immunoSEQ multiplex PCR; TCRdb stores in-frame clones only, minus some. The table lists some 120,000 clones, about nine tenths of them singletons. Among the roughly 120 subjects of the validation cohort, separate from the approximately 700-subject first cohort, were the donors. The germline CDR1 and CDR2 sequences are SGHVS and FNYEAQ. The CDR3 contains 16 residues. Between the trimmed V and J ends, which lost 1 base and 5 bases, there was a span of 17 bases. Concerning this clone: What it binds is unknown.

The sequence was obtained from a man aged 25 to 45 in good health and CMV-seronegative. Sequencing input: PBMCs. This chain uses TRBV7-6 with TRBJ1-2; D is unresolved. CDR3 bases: TGTGCCAGCAGCTTAGGGGCTGCGACGATCAAATATGGCTACACCTTC. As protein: CASSLGAATIKYGYTF.